This TCR beta chain appears in the sequencing data of a study of T-cell memory formation after mild COVID-19. This clonotype was recorded a few times. CDR1 and CDR2 from the germline V gene are MDHEN and SYDVKM. V was shortened by 6 bases and J by 6 bases, with 13 bases between the two germline ends. The CDR3 spans 13 residues. TCR alpha and TCR beta cDNA libraries with sample barcodes and UMIs came from 5'RACE using constant-segment primers. Each CDR3 protein is one row after TCRdb ran MiXCR on the 5' RACE reads. Among 300,000 to 400,000 distinct CDR3 sequences listed, 15% were seen once. This sequence joins TRBV28 and TRBJ2-3, with no clear D. Sequenced: PBMCs or a T cell subset sorted from them (not recorded which). The source is a young man who had mild COVID-19 (a few samples of this study predate the infection). Cell type and time point are not known. CDR3: CASSSILRDTQYF. The CDR3 bases are TGTGCCAGCAGCTCCATCCTTAGGGATACGCAGTATTTT.